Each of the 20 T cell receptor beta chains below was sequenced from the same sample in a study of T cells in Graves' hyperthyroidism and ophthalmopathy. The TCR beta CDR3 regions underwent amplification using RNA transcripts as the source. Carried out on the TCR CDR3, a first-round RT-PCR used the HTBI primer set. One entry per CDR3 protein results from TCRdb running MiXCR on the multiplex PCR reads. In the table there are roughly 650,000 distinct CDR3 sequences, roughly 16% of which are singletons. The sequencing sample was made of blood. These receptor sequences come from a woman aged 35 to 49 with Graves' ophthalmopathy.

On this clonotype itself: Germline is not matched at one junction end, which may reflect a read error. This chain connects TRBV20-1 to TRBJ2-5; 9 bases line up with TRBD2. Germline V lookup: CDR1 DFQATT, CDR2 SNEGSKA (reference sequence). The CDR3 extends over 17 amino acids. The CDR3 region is CSVRGVGSGRSQETQYF. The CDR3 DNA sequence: TGCAGTGTTAGAGGGGTAGGGAGCGGGAGGTCACAAGAGACCCAGTACTTC.

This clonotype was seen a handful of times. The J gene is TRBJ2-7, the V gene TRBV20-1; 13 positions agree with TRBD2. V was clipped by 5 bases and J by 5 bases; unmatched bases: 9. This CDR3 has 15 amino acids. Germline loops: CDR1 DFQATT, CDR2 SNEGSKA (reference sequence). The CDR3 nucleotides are TGCAGTGCTGAAACCTGGACTAGCGGGAGCAACGAGCAGTACTTC. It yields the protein CSAETWTSGSNEQYF.

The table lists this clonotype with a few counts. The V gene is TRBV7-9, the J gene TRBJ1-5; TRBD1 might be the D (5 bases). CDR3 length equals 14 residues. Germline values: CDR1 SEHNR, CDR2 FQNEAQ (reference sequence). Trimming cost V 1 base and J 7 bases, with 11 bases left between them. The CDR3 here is CASSLGQGWQPQHF. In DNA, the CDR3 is TGTGCCAGCAGCTTAGGGCAGGGTTGGCAGCCCCAGCATTTT.

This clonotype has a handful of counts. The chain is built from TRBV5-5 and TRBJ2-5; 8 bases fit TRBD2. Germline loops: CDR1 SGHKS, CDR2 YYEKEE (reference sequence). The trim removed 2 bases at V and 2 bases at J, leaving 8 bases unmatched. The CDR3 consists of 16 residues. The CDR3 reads CASSFKSGLAQETQYF. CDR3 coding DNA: TGTGCCAGCAGCTTCAAGTCCGGACTAGCTCAAGAGACCCAGTACTTC.

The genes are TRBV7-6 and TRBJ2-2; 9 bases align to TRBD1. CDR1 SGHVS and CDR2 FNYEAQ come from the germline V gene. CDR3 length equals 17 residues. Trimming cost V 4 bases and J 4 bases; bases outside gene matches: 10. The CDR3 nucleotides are TGTGCCAGCAGCTCCAAACCGGGACAGGGTTTCACCGGGGAGCTGTTTTTT. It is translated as CASSSKPGQGFTGELFF.

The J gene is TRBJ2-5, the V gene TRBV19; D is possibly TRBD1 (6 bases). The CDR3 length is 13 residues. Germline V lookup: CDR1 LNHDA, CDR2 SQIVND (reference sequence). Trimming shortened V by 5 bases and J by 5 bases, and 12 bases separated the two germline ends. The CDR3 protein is CASSVTGLETQYF. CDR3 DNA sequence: TGTGCCAGTAGTGTAACAGGGTTGGAGACCCAGTACTTC.

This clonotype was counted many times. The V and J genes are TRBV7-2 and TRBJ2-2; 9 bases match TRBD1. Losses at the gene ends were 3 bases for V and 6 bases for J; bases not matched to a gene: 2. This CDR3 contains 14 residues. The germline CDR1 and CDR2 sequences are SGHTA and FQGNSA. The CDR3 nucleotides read TGTGCCAGCAGCTTGACAGGGGGGGCCGGGGAGCTGTTTTTT. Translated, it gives CASSLTGGAGELFF.

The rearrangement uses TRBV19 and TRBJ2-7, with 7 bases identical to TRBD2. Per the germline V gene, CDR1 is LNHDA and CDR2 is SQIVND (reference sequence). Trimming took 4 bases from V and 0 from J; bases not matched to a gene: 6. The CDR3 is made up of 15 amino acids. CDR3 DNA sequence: TGTGCCAGTAGTACGGCCGGGACTAACTCCTACGAGCAGTACTTC. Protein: CASSTAGTNSYEQYF.

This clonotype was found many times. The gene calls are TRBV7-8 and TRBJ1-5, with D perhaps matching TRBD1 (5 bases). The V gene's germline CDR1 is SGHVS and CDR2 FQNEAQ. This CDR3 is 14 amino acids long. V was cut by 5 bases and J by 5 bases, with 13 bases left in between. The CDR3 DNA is TGTGCCAGCAGCCCTAGGGACGTTGATCAGCCCCAGCATTTT. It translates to CASSPRDVDQPQHF.

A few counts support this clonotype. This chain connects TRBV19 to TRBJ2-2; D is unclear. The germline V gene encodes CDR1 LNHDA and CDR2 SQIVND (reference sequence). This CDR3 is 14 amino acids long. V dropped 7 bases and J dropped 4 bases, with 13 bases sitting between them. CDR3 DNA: TGTGCCAGTACTCAAGACGAGACCACCGGGGAGCTGTTTTTT. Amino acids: CASTQDETTGELFF.

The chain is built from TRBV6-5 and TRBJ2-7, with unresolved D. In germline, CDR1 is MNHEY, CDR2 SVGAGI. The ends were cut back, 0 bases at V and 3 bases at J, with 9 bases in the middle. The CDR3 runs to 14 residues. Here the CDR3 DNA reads TGTGCCAGCAGTTACTCGATATTGCTCTACGAGCAGTACTTC. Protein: CASSYSILLYEQYF.

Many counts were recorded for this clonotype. CDR3 loop: CASSDRGTNYGYTF. DNA for the CDR3: TGTGCCAGCAGTGATCGGGGGACCAACTATGGCTACACCTTC. This sequence joins TRBV28 and TRBJ1-2; tentatively, D is TRBD1 (5 bases). V lost 5 bases and J lost 2, with 12 bases in between. The germline gives CDR1 MDHEN, CDR2 SYDVKM. This CDR3 is built from 14 residues.

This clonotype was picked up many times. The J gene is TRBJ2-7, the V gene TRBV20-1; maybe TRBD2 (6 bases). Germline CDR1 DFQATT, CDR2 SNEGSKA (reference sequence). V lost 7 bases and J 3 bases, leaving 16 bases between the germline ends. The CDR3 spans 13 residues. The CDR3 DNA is TGCAGTGTGATTAGCGGAACTTACTACGAGCAGTACTTC. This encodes CSVISGTYYEQYF.

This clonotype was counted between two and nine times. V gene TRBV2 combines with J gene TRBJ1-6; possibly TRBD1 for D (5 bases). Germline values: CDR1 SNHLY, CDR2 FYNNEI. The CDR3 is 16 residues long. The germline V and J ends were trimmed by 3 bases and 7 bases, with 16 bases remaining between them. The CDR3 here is CASSDRATTPNSPLHF. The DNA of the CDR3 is TGTGCCAGCAGTGACAGGGCCACGACGCCAAATTCACCCCTCCACTTT.

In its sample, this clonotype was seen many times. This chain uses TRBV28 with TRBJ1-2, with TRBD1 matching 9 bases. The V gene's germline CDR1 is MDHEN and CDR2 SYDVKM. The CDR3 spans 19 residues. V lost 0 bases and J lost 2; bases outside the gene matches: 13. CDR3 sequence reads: CASSLWSPGQGTGNYGYTF. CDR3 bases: TGTGCCAGCAGTTTATGGAGCCCTGGACAGGGGACGGGCAACTATGGCTACACCTTC.

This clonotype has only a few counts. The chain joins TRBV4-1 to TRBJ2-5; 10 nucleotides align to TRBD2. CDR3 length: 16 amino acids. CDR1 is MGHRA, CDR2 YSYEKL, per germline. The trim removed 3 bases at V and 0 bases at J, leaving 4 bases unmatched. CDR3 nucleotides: TGCGCCAGCAGCCATCGGACTAGCGGAGACCAAGAGACCCAGTACTTC. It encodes CASSHRTSGDQETQYF.

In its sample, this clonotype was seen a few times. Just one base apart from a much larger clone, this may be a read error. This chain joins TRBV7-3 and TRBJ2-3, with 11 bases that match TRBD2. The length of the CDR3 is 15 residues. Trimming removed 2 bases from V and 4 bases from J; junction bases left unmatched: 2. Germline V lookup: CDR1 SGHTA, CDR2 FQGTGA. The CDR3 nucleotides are TGTGCCAGCAGCTTAGGTAGCGGGAGGGCAGATACGCAGTATTTT. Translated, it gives CASSLGSGRADTQYF.

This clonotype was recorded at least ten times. CDR3 nucleotide sequence: TGTGCCAGCAGTGTAGCGGGGCTCGGGGAGCTGTTTTTT. Translating it yields CASSVAGLGELFF. The chain carries TRBV2 and TRBJ2-2, with 8 bases fitting TRBD2. There are 13 residues in the CDR3. V lost 4 bases to trimming and J lost 7 bases; unmatched junction nucleotides: 2. Germline V gene lookup returns CDR1 SNHLY and CDR2 FYNNEI.

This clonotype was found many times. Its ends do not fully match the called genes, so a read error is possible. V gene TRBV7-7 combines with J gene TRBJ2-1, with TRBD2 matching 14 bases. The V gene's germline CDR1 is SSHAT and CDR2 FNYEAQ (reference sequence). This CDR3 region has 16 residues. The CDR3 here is CASSAGLAGAGHEQFF. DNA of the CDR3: TGTGCTAGCAGCGCGGGACTAGCGGGAGCCGGCCATGAGCAGTTCTTC.

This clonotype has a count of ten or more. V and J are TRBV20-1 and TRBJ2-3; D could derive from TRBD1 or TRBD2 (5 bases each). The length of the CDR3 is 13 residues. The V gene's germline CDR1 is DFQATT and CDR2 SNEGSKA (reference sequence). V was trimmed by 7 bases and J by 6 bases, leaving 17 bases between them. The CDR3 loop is CSVPGTTLDTQYF. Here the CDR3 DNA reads TGCAGTGTCCCGGGGACCACCCTGGATACGCAGTATTTT.